The sequence of this TCR beta chain was determined in a study of cytotoxic CD8 clonotypes in ibrutinib-treated CLL. Broader study findings: Clonality went up at ibrutinib response and then declined back toward baseline at progression. Progressing and sustained-remission patients had different sampling times.

This table comes from immunoSEQ multiplex PCR, and its TCRdb copy is limited to in-frame clones, with some not included. The table lists about 72,000 clones, around 80% of them singletons. The germline V gene encodes CDR1 SGHTA and CDR2 FQGTGA. CDR3 length equals 18 residues. Trimming left V 0 bases short and J 1 base short, with 16 bases between. In its sample, this clone was seen once. The antigen is not known. The chain combines TRBV7-3 with TRBJ2-1; D is undetermined. This clonotype was sampled from a human donor with chronic lymphocytic leukemia. The sample in question was PBMCs, obtained at disease progression, from a patient treated with ibrutinib. The chain's CDR3 is CASSLTMIGIRSYNEQFF. The CDR3 DNA reads TGTGCCAGCAGCTTAACGATGATAGGGATTAGATCCTACAATGAGCAGTTCTTC.